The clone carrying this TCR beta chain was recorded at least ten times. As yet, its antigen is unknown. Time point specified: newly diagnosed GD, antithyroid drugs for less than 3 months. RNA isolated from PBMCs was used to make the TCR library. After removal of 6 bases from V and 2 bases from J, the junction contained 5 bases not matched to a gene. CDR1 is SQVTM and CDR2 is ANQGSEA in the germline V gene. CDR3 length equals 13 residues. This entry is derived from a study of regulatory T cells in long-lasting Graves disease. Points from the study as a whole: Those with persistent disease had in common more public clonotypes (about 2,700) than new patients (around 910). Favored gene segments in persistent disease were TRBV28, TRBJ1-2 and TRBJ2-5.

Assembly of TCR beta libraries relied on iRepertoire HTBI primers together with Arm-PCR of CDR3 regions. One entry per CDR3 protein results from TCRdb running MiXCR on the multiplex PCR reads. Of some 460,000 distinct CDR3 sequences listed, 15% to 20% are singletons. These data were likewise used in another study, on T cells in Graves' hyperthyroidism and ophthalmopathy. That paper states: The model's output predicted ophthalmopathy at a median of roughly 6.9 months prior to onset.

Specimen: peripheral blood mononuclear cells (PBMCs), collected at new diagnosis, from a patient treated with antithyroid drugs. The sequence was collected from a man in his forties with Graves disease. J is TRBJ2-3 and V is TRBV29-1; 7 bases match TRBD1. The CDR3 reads CSVGDSLTDTQYF. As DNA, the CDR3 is TGCAGCGTGGGGGACAGTCTCACAGATACGCAGTATTTT.